Listed below are T cell receptor beta chains from one sample, sequenced in a study of T cells after yellow fever vaccination. TCRdb processed the 5' RACE reads anew with MiXCR; each CDR3 protein has one entry. The data show 150,000 to 200,000 distinct CDR3 sequences, approximately 9.9% seen once. The sample consisted of CD8+ T cells sorted from PBMCs, taken 45 days after the yellow fever booster vaccination. The receptors shown here come from a man between 18 and 35 years old who received the YFV17D yellow fever vaccine. CDR3s include the opening cysteine and the closing phenylalanine or tryptophan. A D gene is named only where the DNA matches it firmly. Rows give clone size only sometimes, using once, few, many, or a class for an expanded clone.

V	size	D	J	CDR3	DNA
TRBV4-1	few	TRBD1	TRBJ1-1	CASSTGGGYTEAFF	TGCGCCAGCAGCACAGGGGGCGGTTACACTGAAGCTTTCTTT
TRBV15	-	-	TRBJ2-1	CATSREGADEQFF	TGTGCCACCAGCAGAGAGGGGGCGGATGAGCAGTTCTTC
TRBV27	-	TRBD1	TRBJ1-6	CASSQTGSSYNSPLHF	TGTGCCAGCAGTCAGACAGGGAGCTCCTATAATTCACCCCTCCACTTT
TRBV4-3	few	-	TRBJ2-1	CASSLALSSYNEQFF	TGCGCCAGCAGCCTTGCCTTGAGCTCCTACAATGAGCAGTTCTTC
TRBV9	-	-	TRBJ2-5	CASSGGGPQETQYF	TGTGCCAGCAGTGGGGGGGGCCCCCAAGAGACCCAGTACTTC
TRBV4-2	-	-	TRBJ2-2	CASSQASSRRPPNTGELFF	TGTGCCAGCAGCCAGGCCTCTTCTAGGCGTCCCCCGAACACCGGGGAGCTGTTTTTT
TRBV7-9	-	-	TRBJ1-2	CASRSEGYTF	TGTGCCAGCCGAAGTGAAGGCTACACCTTC
TRBV5-5	many	-	TRBJ1-1	CASSTREIMNTEAFF	TGTGCCAGCAGTACCAGGGAGATTATGAACACTGAAGCTTTCTTT
TRBV7-9	-	TRBD1	TRBJ1-5	CASSLGTGGSQPQHF	TGTGCCAGCAGCCTAGGGACAGGGGGTAGTCAGCCCCAGCATTTT
TRBV7-9	-	-	TRBJ2-7	CASSSSFHEQYF	TGTGCCAGCAGCTCGTCTTTCCACGAGCAGTACTTC
TRBV25-1	few	-	TRBJ2-6	CASSPGSYRSGANVLTF	TGTGCCAGCAGTCCAGGGTCCTACCGCTCTGGGGCCAACGTCCTGACTTTC
TRBV5-5	few	-	TRBJ1-5	CASSLVAGNQPQHF	TGTGCCAGCAGCTTGGTGGCGGGTAATCAGCCCCAGCATTTT
TRBV9	-	-	TRBJ1-6	CASSVGRDAGNSPLHF	TGTGCCAGCAGCGTGGGAAGGGACGCGGGTAATTCACCCCTCCACTTT
TRBV12-5	many	TRBD1	TRBJ2-1	CASGLVQGTNEQFF	TGTGCTAGTGGTTTGGTACAGGGGACGAATGAGCAGTTCTTC
TRBV19	-	-	TRBJ2-2	CASSMGQGRTGELFF	TGTGCCAGTAGTATGGGCCAGGGTCGAACCGGGGAGCTGTTTTTT
TRBV5-4	-	-	TRBJ1-1	CASTLDGTFGNTEAFF	TGTGCCAGCACACTCGACGGTACCTTTGGGAACACTGAAGCTTTCTTT
TRBV14	-	-	TRBJ1-1	CASSQASGRERNTEAFF	TGTGCCAGCAGCCAAGCCTCGGGGCGGGAACGGAACACTGAAGCTTTCTTT
TRBV3-1	few	TRBD1	TRBJ1-2	CASSQDWTMLSGGRGYTF	TGTGCCAGCAGCCAAGATTGGACAATGTTGTCAGGGGGGAGAGGCTACACCTTC
TRBV20-1	many	-	TRBJ2-1	CSASQSSYNEQFF	TGCAGTGCTAGCCAGAGCTCCTACAATGAGCAGTTCTTC
TRBV4-2	many	TRBD2	TRBJ2-3	CASSQAGLVTDTQYF	TGTGCCAGCAGCCAGGCGGGACTAGTCACAGATACGCAGTATTTT
TRBV4-2	medium-sized	-	TRBJ2-2	CASSQVEGNTGELFF	TGTGCCAGCAGCCAAGTGGAGGGGAACACCGGGGAGCTGTTTTTT
TRBV9	few	TRBD2	TRBJ2-3	CASSVDGGGSSTDTQYF	TGTGCCAGCAGCGTAGATGGCGGGGGGTCGAGCACAGATACGCAGTATTTT
TRBV11-2	-	-	TRBJ1-1	CASSLGRSAEAFF	TGTGCCAGCAGCTTAGGGCGGTCGGCGGAAGCTTTCTTT
TRBV15	-	-	TRBJ1-6	CATSAGIGGFRNSPLHF	TGTGCCACCAGCGCGGGAATAGGGGGTTTCAGGAATTCACCCCTCCACTTT
TRBV4-3	-	TRBD1	TRBJ2-7	CASSQEDRGTAGTVIYEQYF	TGCGCCAGCAGCCAAGAAGACAGAGGAACCGCCGGGACAGTCATCTACGAGCAGTACTTC